This is a list of T cell receptor beta chains from one sample in a study of T cell responses to AZD1222 COVID-19 vaccine. Measured with immunoSEQ multiplex PCR; TCRdb has only the in-frame clones, and not every one. There are approximately 94,000 clones in the sample; around 87% occur only once, and 3.5% to 4.5% lies in the top ten. The material sequenced was peripheral blood, taken on day 0 of MenACWY control vaccination. The origin of the receptors is an adult in good health. The CDR3 runs from the conserved cysteine through the conserved F or W. A D gene is named only where the DNA matches it firmly. Not every row has a clone size; where given, it reads once, few, many or a size class.

j_call: TRBJ1-4
d_call: -
v_call: TRBV2
clone_size: -
cdr3_nt: TGTGCCAGCAGTGAAAATCGGGGAGTAGGGGAAAAACTGTTTTTT
cdr3_aa: CASSENRGVGEKLFF

j_call: TRBJ1-2
d_call: -
v_call: TRBV30
clone_size: -
cdr3_nt: TGTGCCTGGAGTGTTCTTCCGGCTGTTCCCCATAACTATGGCTACACCTTC
cdr3_aa: CAWSVLPAVPHNYGYTF

j_call: TRBJ1-5
d_call: -
v_call: TRBV10-1
clone_size: -
cdr3_nt: TGCGCCAGCAGCGACACCCGGGACTTGCGAGGGCCCCAGCATTTT
cdr3_aa: CASSDTRDLRGPQHF

j_call: TRBJ2-3
d_call: TRBD2
v_call: TRBV7-2
clone_size: -
cdr3_nt: TGTGCCAGCAGCTTAGGTCGGGGGGGCACAGATACGCAGTATTTT
cdr3_aa: CASSLGRGGTDTQYF

j_call: TRBJ1-1
d_call: -
v_call: TRBV6-2/TRBV6-3
clone_size: -
cdr3_nt: TGTGCCAGCAGTTACGAGGGTTTCATGAACACTGAAGCTTTCTTT
cdr3_aa: CASSYEGFMNTEAFF

j_call: TRBJ2-5
d_call: -
v_call: TRBV5-4
clone_size: once
cdr3_nt: TGTGCCAGCACTGACACCCAAGAGACCCAGTACTTC
cdr3_aa: CASTDTQETQYF

j_call: TRBJ2-5
d_call: -
v_call: TRBV2
clone_size: once
cdr3_nt: TGTGCCAGCAGTGTAGGAATGGCGTACCAAGAGACCCAGTACTTC
cdr3_aa: CASSVGMAYQETQYF

j_call: TRBJ1-6
d_call: -
v_call: TRBV4-3
clone_size: -
cdr3_nt: TGCGCCAGCAGCCAAGAGAGGGTGGGGGTTTATCCCCTCCACTTT
cdr3_aa: CASSQERVGVYPLHF

j_call: TRBJ2-3
d_call: -
v_call: TRBV15
clone_size: few
cdr3_nt: TGTGCCACCAGCAGAGAAAGGGAGAGGGGTAGGACAGATACGCAGTATTTT
cdr3_aa: CATSRERERGRTDTQYF

j_call: TRBJ2-3
d_call: -
v_call: TRBV20-1
clone_size: -
cdr3_nt: TGCAGTGCTCCTTCGGGAGAGGCGCAGTATTTT
cdr3_aa: CSAPSGEAQYF

j_call: TRBJ1-3
d_call: -
v_call: TRBV30
clone_size: -
cdr3_nt: TGTGCCTGGAGTGTATCAGGGAACACCATATATTTT
cdr3_aa: CAWSVSGNTIYF

j_call: TRBJ2-2
d_call: -
v_call: TRBV21-1
clone_size: -
cdr3_nt: TGTGCCAGCAGCGGATTCTTAGGCGGGGAGCTGTTTTTT
cdr3_aa: CASSGFLGGELFF

j_call: TRBJ1-6
d_call: -
v_call: TRBV6-2/TRBV6-3
clone_size: -
cdr3_nt: TGTGCCAGCAGTTTCGGCAGGACCAATTCACCCCTCCACTTT
cdr3_aa: CASSFGRTNSPLHF

j_call: TRBJ2-1
d_call: -
v_call: TRBV5-1
clone_size: -
cdr3_nt: TGCGCCAGCAGCTGGCGCGGGGCCGACAATGAGCAGTTCTTC
cdr3_aa: CASSWRGADNEQFF

j_call: TRBJ2-1
d_call: -
v_call: TRBV6-5
clone_size: -
cdr3_nt: TGTGCCAGCAGTAGATTAGCGGTGCTTGAGCAGTTCTTC
cdr3_aa: CASSRLAVLEQFF

j_call: TRBJ2-7
d_call: -
v_call: TRBV12-3/TRBV12-4
clone_size: -
cdr3_nt: TGTGCCAGCAGTTTGCCCGCTCACTACGAGCAGTACTTC
cdr3_aa: CASSLPAHYEQYF

j_call: TRBJ1-1
d_call: -
v_call: TRBV18
clone_size: -
cdr3_nt: TGTGCCAGCTCACCCTCCCCGGGCGTCGCCTCGAACACTGAAGCTTTCTTT
cdr3_aa: CASSPSPGVASNTEAFF

j_call: TRBJ1-2
d_call: -
v_call: TRBV14
clone_size: -
cdr3_nt: TGTGCCAGCAGCCAAGACGGGTATGGCTACACCTTC
cdr3_aa: CASSQDGYGYTF

j_call: TRBJ2-5
d_call: -
v_call: TRBV5-4
clone_size: -
cdr3_nt: TGTGCCAGCAGTTCCCAAGAGACCCAGTACTTC
cdr3_aa: CASSSQETQYF

j_call: TRBJ1-1
d_call: -
v_call: TRBV5-1
clone_size: once
cdr3_nt: TGCGCCAGCAGCTTGCAGGGACTTGAGGCCGAAAACACTGAAGCTTTCTTT
cdr3_aa: CASSLQGLEAENTEAFF

j_call: TRBJ1-1
d_call: TRBD1
v_call: TRBV5-1
clone_size: -
cdr3_nt: TGCGCCAGCAGTTCCGGGACAGAGAACACTGAAGCTTTCTTT
cdr3_aa: CASSSGTENTEAFF

j_call: TRBJ2-3
d_call: TRBD2
v_call: TRBV14
clone_size: -
cdr3_nt: TGTGCCAGCGGTAGCGGGAGGGGGCAGTATTTT
cdr3_aa: CASGSGRGQYF

j_call: TRBJ1-5
d_call: TRBD1
v_call: TRBV19
clone_size: -
cdr3_nt: TGTGCCAGTAGTTCGGGACAGGGGCCGGGATACCAGCCCCAGCATTTT
cdr3_aa: CASSSGQGPGYQPQHF

j_call: TRBJ1-1
d_call: -
v_call: TRBV9
clone_size: -
cdr3_nt: TGTGCCAGCAGCGTAGCGGGGGTCTCGAACGCTTTCTTT
cdr3_aa: CASSVAGVSNAFF

j_call: TRBJ2-5
d_call: TRBD2
v_call: TRBV5-1
clone_size: -
cdr3_nt: TGCGCCAGCCGCTTCGGCGCGGGGGGACCTCAAGAGACCCAGTACTTC
cdr3_aa: CASRFGAGGPQETQYF

j_call: TRBJ2-2
d_call: -
v_call: TRBV9
clone_size: -
cdr3_nt: TGTGCCAGCAGCGTAGTCCCTGGACGAACTACCGGGGAGCTGTTTTTT
cdr3_aa: CASSVVPGRTTGELFF

j_call: TRBJ1-2
d_call: -
v_call: TRBV19
clone_size: -
cdr3_nt: TGTGCCAGTAGTATGGCGGCAGCGCTCTCCTATGGCTACACCTTC
cdr3_aa: CASSMAAALSYGYTF

j_call: TRBJ2-7
d_call: -
v_call: TRBV28
clone_size: few
cdr3_nt: TGTGCCAGCAGTATAAGACCCCTACAAGCCTACGAGCAGTACTTC
cdr3_aa: CASSIRPLQAYEQYF

j_call: TRBJ1-2
d_call: -
v_call: TRBV28
clone_size: -
cdr3_nt: TGTGCCAGCAGTGGCCCGGGAGACAGGTTATCGTATGGCTACACCTTC
cdr3_aa: CASSGPGDRLSYGYTF

j_call: TRBJ2-5
d_call: -
v_call: TRBV12-3/TRBV12-4
clone_size: -
cdr3_nt: TGTGCCAGCAGCCGGACAGCCCAAGAGACCCAGTACTTC
cdr3_aa: CASSRTAQETQYF

j_call: TRBJ2-7
d_call: -
v_call: TRBV5-5
clone_size: -
cdr3_nt: TGTGCCAGCAGCTTGGCAGGGTTGACGTCCTACGAGCAGTACTTC
cdr3_aa: CASSLAGLTSYEQYF

j_call: TRBJ2-7
d_call: -
v_call: TRBV6-5
clone_size: -
cdr3_nt: TGTGCCAGCAGTTACTCCCGGGCGCCCTACGAGCAGTACTTC
cdr3_aa: CASSYSRAPYEQYF

j_call: TRBJ2-7
d_call: -
v_call: TRBV30
clone_size: -
cdr3_nt: TGTGCCTGGAGCTTTGACCGTCCCGAGCAGTACTTC
cdr3_aa: CAWSFDRPEQYF

j_call: TRBJ2-5
d_call: TRBD2
v_call: TRBV6-2/TRBV6-3
clone_size: once
cdr3_nt: TGTGCCAGCAGTTACTCCCTAGCGGGACTCGAGACCCAGTACTTC
cdr3_aa: CASSYSLAGLETQYF

j_call: TRBJ2-5
d_call: -
v_call: TRBV28
clone_size: -
cdr3_nt: TGTGCCAGCAGTTTTCCCCTAATCACACAGGGATTCGTGGAGACCCAGTACTTC
cdr3_aa: CASSFPLITQGFVETQYF

j_call: TRBJ2-5
d_call: TRBD1
v_call: TRBV5-1
clone_size: -
cdr3_nt: TGCGCCAGCAGCTTGGTGCTGGGGACAGGGGCCCAAGAGACCCAGTACTTC
cdr3_aa: CASSLVLGTGAQETQYF

j_call: TRBJ2-7
d_call: -
v_call: TRBV30
clone_size: -
cdr3_nt: TGTGCCTGGAGTGGGGGACCCCCAGACTTAGGCTACGAGCAGTACTTC
cdr3_aa: CAWSGGPPDLGYEQYF

j_call: TRBJ1-2
d_call: -
v_call: TRBV3-1/TRBV3-2
clone_size: -
cdr3_nt: TGTGCCAGCAGCCAAGATCAGGGAGGCTATGGCTACACCTTC
cdr3_aa: CASSQDQGGYGYTF

j_call: TRBJ1-5
d_call: -
v_call: TRBV6-1
clone_size: -
cdr3_nt: TGTGCCAGCAGTGAAGCCCGCCCGAGCCTCAATCAGCCCCAGCATTTT
cdr3_aa: CASSEARPSLNQPQHF

j_call: TRBJ1-4
d_call: -
v_call: TRBV9
clone_size: few
cdr3_nt: TGTGCCAGCACCAGGACAGCCACTAATGAAAAACTGTTTTTT
cdr3_aa: CASTRTATNEKLFF

j_call: TRBJ2-6
d_call: -
v_call: TRBV24-1
clone_size: -
cdr3_nt: TGTGCCACCAGTGCCGGGCTTGGGGCCAACGTCCTGACTTTC
cdr3_aa: CATSAGLGANVLTF

j_call: TRBJ2-1
d_call: TRBD2
v_call: TRBV28
clone_size: -
cdr3_nt: TGTGCCAGCAGTTTGGGCGGGAGGGGTTCCCCTCCGGAGTTCTTC
cdr3_aa: CASSLGGRGSPPEFF

j_call: TRBJ2-7
d_call: TRBD2
v_call: TRBV7-2
clone_size: -
cdr3_nt: TGTGCCAGCAGCTTAATCCCTAGCGGGAGGTCCGAGCAGTACTTC
cdr3_aa: CASSLIPSGRSEQYF

j_call: TRBJ1-1
d_call: -
v_call: TRBV21-1
clone_size: -
cdr3_nt: TGTGCCAGGGGCTCGGGCGAAGCTTTCTTT
cdr3_aa: CARGSGEAFF

j_call: TRBJ1-2
d_call: -
v_call: TRBV19
clone_size: -
cdr3_nt: TGTGCCAGTAGTAGTCAGAGGAGTGGCTATGGCTACACCTTC
cdr3_aa: CASSSQRSGYGYTF

j_call: TRBJ2-1
d_call: -
v_call: TRBV21-1
clone_size: -
cdr3_nt: TGTGCCAGCAGCAAGTCTCACCCCACTAGCGGGTCTTACAATGAGCAGTTCTTC
cdr3_aa: CASSKSHPTSGSYNEQFF

j_call: TRBJ2-1
d_call: -
v_call: TRBV15
clone_size: -
cdr3_nt: TGTGCCACCAGCAGGCCCCCGGGAGCAAGCTCCTACAATGAGCAGTTCTTC
cdr3_aa: CATSRPPGASSYNEQFF

j_call: TRBJ2-7
d_call: -
v_call: TRBV21-1
clone_size: once
cdr3_nt: TGTGCCAGCACGCGATGGAGTTGCAGCCCCTACGAGCAGTACTTC
cdr3_aa: CASTRWSCSPYEQYF

j_call: TRBJ2-7
d_call: -
v_call: TRBV9
clone_size: once
cdr3_nt: TGTGCCAGCAGCGTAGGGCTAGCAAGCTCCTACGAGCAGTACTTC
cdr3_aa: CASSVGLASSYEQYF

j_call: TRBJ2-3
d_call: -
v_call: TRBV15
clone_size: -
cdr3_nt: TGTGCCACCAGCAGCCCCCTTGGGTGGGGCGGGTCAGATACGCAGTATTTT
cdr3_aa: CATSSPLGWGGSDTQYF

j_call: TRBJ1-1
d_call: -
v_call: TRBV5-4
clone_size: -
cdr3_nt: TGTGCCAGCAGTCCTCCGGGGGTTCTGAACACTGAAGCTTTCTTT
cdr3_aa: CASSPPGVLNTEAFF

j_call: TRBJ2-7
d_call: TRBD2
v_call: TRBV18
clone_size: -
cdr3_nt: TGTGCCAGCTCACCGGCTAGCGGAATCTACGAGCAGTACTTC
cdr3_aa: CASSPASGIYEQYF

j_call: TRBJ1-2
d_call: -
v_call: TRBV28
clone_size: once
cdr3_nt: TGTGCCAGCAGTCTAAAGGATTATGGCTACACCTTC
cdr3_aa: CASSLKDYGYTF

j_call: TRBJ1-5
d_call: -
v_call: TRBV19
clone_size: -
cdr3_nt: TGTGCCAGTAGTATAGGGAATCAGCCCCAGCATTTT
cdr3_aa: CASSIGNQPQHF

j_call: TRBJ2-1
d_call: -
v_call: TRBV7-2
clone_size: -
cdr3_nt: TGTGCCAGCGGGTTGTGGGCGGGCCCGAACAATGAGCAGTTCTTC
cdr3_aa: CASGLWAGPNNEQFF

j_call: TRBJ1-5
d_call: -
v_call: TRBV6-5
clone_size: -
cdr3_nt: TGTGCCAGCAGTTACTCGGGGAGCAATCAGCCCCAGCATTTT
cdr3_aa: CASSYSGSNQPQHF

j_call: TRBJ1-3
d_call: -
v_call: TRBV4-3
clone_size: -
cdr3_nt: TGCGCCAGCAGCCAAGATCGGGACCCGAACTCTGGAAACACCATATATTTT
cdr3_aa: CASSQDRDPNSGNTIYF

j_call: TRBJ2-7
d_call: -
v_call: TRBV7-9
clone_size: few
cdr3_nt: TGTGCCAGCAGCTTAGAGACCTACGAGCAGTACTTC
cdr3_aa: CASSLETYEQYF

j_call: TRBJ2-5
d_call: -
v_call: TRBV21-1
clone_size: -
cdr3_nt: TGTGCCAGCAGCAAAGCGGCTAGCGGGAGACCAGGGGCCCAGTACTTC
cdr3_aa: CASSKAASGRPGAQYF

j_call: TRBJ1-2
d_call: -
v_call: TRBV18
clone_size: few
cdr3_nt: TGTGCCAGCTCAAACTCCGGGACCCCGGGGAACTATGGCTACACCTTC
cdr3_aa: CASSNSGTPGNYGYTF